Sequencing of this T cell receptor (beta chain) was carried out in a study of shared clonotypes between healthy human individuals. Whole-study context: The donor pool was made up of a couple of women and three men aged 18 to 49.

This clone was seen just once. Its antigen is unknown. The CDR3 length is 17 residues. Between the trimmed V and J ends, which lost 2 bases and 0 bases, there was a span of 15 bases. Germline CDR1 KGHSH, CDR2 LQKENI. The study, taken as a whole, reports: What naive subsets generally showed was a larger estimated richness than memory subsets showed. Depth was large, yet rarefaction showed that sorted-subset sequencing was incomplete.

In the naive CD8 group, cells lacked CD45RO and were positively selected for CCR7, so terminally differentiated effector memory CD45RA+ cells were left out. In the study's own analysis: Because ImmunoSEQ provided only junction sequences with no quality scores, the filtering differed. Profiling relied on immunoSEQ multiplex PCR, and the TCRdb table lists in-frame clones only, not all of them. For V, J and clone size, that table is used; D and trimming come from the DNA. The sample contains more than 500,000 clones, approximately 95% of which appear only once. The sequence was collected from a woman between 25 and 40 years old in good health. The V gene is TRBV18, the J gene TRBJ2-3; D not resolved. Sequencing was carried out using naive CD8+ T cells sorted from blood. CDR3 in amino acids: CASSPWSEYASTDTQYF. In DNA, the CDR3 is TGTGCCAGCTCACCATGGAGCGAATACGCTAGCACAGATACGCAGTATTTT.